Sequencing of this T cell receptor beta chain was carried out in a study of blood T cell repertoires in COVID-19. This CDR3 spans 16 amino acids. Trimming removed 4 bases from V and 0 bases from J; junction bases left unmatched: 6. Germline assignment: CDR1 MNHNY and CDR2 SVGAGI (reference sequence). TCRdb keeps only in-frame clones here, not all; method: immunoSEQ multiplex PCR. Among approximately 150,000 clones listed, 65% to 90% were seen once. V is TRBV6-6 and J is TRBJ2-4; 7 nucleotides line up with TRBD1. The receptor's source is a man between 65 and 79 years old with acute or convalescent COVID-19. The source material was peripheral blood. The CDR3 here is CASSFDRERAKNIQYF. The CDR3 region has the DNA TGTGCCAGCAGTTTCGACAGGGAACGAGCCAAAAACATTCAGTACTTC.